This T cell receptor beta chain was retrieved from a study of blood T cell repertoires in COVID-19. About the research overall: Sources were T cells, B-cell-depleted T cells, or PBMCs; the material itself was cDNA or gDNA.

As to this clone: Different DNA sequences within this sample yield the same CDR3.

TCRdb's copy holds only in-frame clones and misses some; the assay was immunoSEQ multiplex PCR. The data show about 240,000 clones, 70% to 90% seen once. The J segment lost 3 bases and the V segment lost 6 bases, leaving 2 bases of the junction unmatched. CDR3 length: 13 amino acids. Germline V gene data show CDR1 as LNHNV and CDR2 as YYDKDF (reference sequence). The genes are TRBV15 and TRBJ2-7, with 10 positions matching TRBD1. The sequencing sample was made of peripheral blood. The receptor was isolated from a man aged 60-69 years with acute or convalescent COVID-19. CDR3 nucleotide sequence: TGTGCCACCAGTCGGGACAGGGGCTACGAGCAGTACTTC. This encodes CATSRDRGYEQYF.